This T cell receptor (beta chain) was recovered during a study of type 1 regulatory T cells. On the study more broadly: T-allo10 is a Tr1-enriched, alloantigen-specific CD4 T cell product made in vitro.

CDR1 is MNHNY, CDR2 SVGAGI, per germline (reference sequence). The CDR3 loop spans 17 amino acids. The V and J ends lost 0 bases and 3 bases, in that order; junction bases with no gene match: 5. This clonotype has ten or more counts. Each CDR3 protein is one row after TCRdb ran MiXCR on the reads. The sample records approximately 20,000 distinct CDR3 sequences, 10% being singletons. The TCR comes from a human donor in good health. The sequenced sample consisted of CD4+ T cells, either the whole sample or a sorted fraction (not recorded which). This sequence joins TRBV6-6 and TRBJ2-1; TRBD2 agrees at 10 bases. The CDR3 sequence is CASSYSPLAGVYNEQFF. For the CDR3, the DNA is TGTGCCAGCAGTTACTCCCCCCTAGCGGGAGTCTACAATGAGCAGTTCTTC.